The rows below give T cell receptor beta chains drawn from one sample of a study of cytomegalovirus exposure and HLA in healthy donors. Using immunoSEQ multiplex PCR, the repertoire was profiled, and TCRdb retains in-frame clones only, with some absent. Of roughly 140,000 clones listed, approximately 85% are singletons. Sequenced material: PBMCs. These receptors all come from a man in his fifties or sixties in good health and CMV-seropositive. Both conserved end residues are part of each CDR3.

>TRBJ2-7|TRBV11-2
CASTRWTVSNEQYF
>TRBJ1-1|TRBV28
CASSPGRTGARTEAFF
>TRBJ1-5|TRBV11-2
CASSQGTGEGQPQHF
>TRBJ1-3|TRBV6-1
CASQQDSGNTIYF
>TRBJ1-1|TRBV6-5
CASSRDTYTEAFF
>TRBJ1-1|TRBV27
CASSPRRNTEAFF
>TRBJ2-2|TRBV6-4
CASRAASGTGGELFF
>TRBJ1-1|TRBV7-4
CASSLGGGVTEAFF
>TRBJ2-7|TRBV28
CASSLGWRRFHYEQYF
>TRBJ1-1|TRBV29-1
CSVNHRGNTEAFF
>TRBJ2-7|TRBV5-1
CASRREDFYEQYF
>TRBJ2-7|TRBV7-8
CASSLVAGGRGLYF
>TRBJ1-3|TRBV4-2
CASSPLGSTIYF
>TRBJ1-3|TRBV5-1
CASSPDRGYGNTIYF
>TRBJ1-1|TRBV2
CASRDRGSTEAFF
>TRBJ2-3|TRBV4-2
CASSQEVGGLATPDTQYF
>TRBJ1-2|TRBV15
CATSQGALYGYTF
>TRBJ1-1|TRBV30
CAWNFQGDTEAFF
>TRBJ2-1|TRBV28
CASSERTSGLNPNEQFF
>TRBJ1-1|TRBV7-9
CASSLRDRGTEAFF
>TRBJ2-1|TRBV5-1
CASRDGLDGYNEQFF
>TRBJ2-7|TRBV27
CASSLGLSGTGFYEQYF
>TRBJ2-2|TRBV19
CASSLRGTGVAGELFF
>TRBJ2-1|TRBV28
CASNPGLAYNEQFF
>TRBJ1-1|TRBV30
CAWSSRSTAFF
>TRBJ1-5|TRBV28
CASSSQNQPQHF
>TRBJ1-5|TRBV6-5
CASSPDRVWDQPQHF
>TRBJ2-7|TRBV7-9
CASSPSGSAYEQYF
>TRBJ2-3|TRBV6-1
CASHNTDTQYF
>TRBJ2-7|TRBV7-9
CASSLAGQGTEQYF
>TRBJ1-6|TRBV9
CASSVGGHIDNSPLHF
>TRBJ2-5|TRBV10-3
CAISWDSQETQYF
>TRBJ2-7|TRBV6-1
CASSGTSGSSYEQYF
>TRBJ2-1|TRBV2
CASRGDRGLVEQFF
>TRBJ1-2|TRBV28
CASSPLSPRADGYTF
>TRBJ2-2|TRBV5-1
CASSQRPGLNTGELFF
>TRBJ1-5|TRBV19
CASREGYDFYSNQPQHF
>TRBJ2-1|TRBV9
CASSGSGSYNEQFF